The 16 T cell receptor delta chains given below trace back to one sample, sequenced in a study of γδ T cells in repeated Plasmodium falciparum infection. Flow sorting of PBMC yielded separate Vgamma9/Vdelta2+ and Vdelta2-negative gammadelta T cell populations for bulk repertoire analysis. TCRdb re-called the multiplex PCR reads using CATT. The table shows 70,000 to 95,000 delta-chain clones, with around 1.4% occurring only once. The sequenced sample was gamma-delta T cells from blood. The receptors were sampled from a pool of human donors (malaria-infected and uninfected, not separated).

Comments on this clone: With a far larger clone one base away, a read error is the likely cause. In the same sample, other DNA sequences code for this CDR3. CDR3 DNA: TGTGCTCTTGGGGAACTAATATCCCTACCTTATAACTGGGGGAAAAGGGGTGTTGATAAGCTCATCTTT. Protein: CALGELISLPYNWGKRGVDKLIF. The V gene corresponds to TRDV1; no J gene was called; the table calls TRDD3, which could not be checked here. The CDR3 covers 23 residues. Germline V gene lookup returns CDR1 TSWWSYY and CDR2 QGS.

The sample holds a few counts of this clone. TCRdb lists the protein of a much larger clone for this DNA, which differs at residue 8, so this is likely a read error; the protein given here is translated from the DNA itself. The chain is built from TRDV1 and TRDJ1; 12 nucleotides align to TRDD3. This CDR3 is built from 19 residues. Germline loops: CDR1 TSWWSYY, CDR2 QGS. The CDR3 spells CALNHKASWGIRPTDKLTF. Written as DNA, the CDR3 is TGTGCTCTCAATCACAAGGCAAGCTGGGGGATACGGCCCACCGATAAACTCACCTTT.

This clone was seen only a few times. The rearrangement joins TRDV3 to TRDJ1; D possibly corresponds to TRDD3 (6 bases). Here the J gene was assigned by germline matching of the DNA, as TCRdb has none. Germline assignment: CDR1 TVYSNPD and CDR2 GDNSRS (reference sequence). The CDR3 is made up of 17 amino acids. The V gene lost 1 base and the J gene lost 4 bases, with 25 bases spanning the gap. The CDR3 sequence is CAFTGPWGSLRGDKLIF. CDR3 nucleotides: TGTGCCTTTACGGGGCCTTGGGGATCATTGAGGGGCGATAAACTCATCTTT.

This clone was counted a few times. With a far larger clone one base away, a read error is the likely cause. Other DNA variants within this sample encode the same CDR3. V and J are TRDV1 and TRDJ1, with 9 nucleotides matching TRDD3. TCRdb supplies no J gene; here it was assigned by aligning the nucleotide sequence to germline. V shed 0 bases, J shed 0 bases, and the junction held 23 bases outside the gene matches. Germline V gene lookup returns CDR1 TSWWSYY and CDR2 QGS. This CDR3 comprises 23 residues. The CDR3 region is CALGELAAPFLQNPGGYTDKLIF. CDR3 DNA: TGTGCTCTTGGGGAACTAGCGGCCCCCTTCCTGCAAAATCCTGGGGGATACACCGATAAACTCATCTTT.

In the case of this clone: It is likely a read error: a sequence one base away is far more abundant. Other DNA sequences in the sample encode the same CDR3. The rearrangement joins TRDV1 to TRDJ1; possible D gene TRDD3, 5 bases. No J gene is reported in TCRdb; it was inferred here by comparing the DNA with germline. The CDR3 sequence is 17 residues long. Germline-derived CDR1 and CDR2 are TSWWSYY and QGS. DNA for the CDR3: TGTGCTCTCGGGGAACTCAGGCCCGGCGGGGGCCACTTTAAACTCATCTTT. Protein sequence: CALGELRPGGGHFKLIF.

This clone was detected many times. A clone one base away is much larger, so this may be a read error. The identical CDR3 is also encoded by other nucleotide sequences in the sample. The V call is TRDV1, the J call TRDJ1, with 13 bases identical to TRDD3. CDR1 and CDR2 (germline): TSWWSYY, QGS. Germline trimming cut 4 bases from V and 3 bases from J; bases unmatched to any gene: 20. The length of the CDR3 is 21 residues. In nucleotides, the CDR3 is TGTGCTCTTGGGGCCCCTTCCTACGTATCACTACTGGGGGATACGGCCGATAAACTCATCTTT. It is translated as CALGAPSYVSLLGDTADKLIF.

In regard to this clone: A single base is all that separates this from a far larger clone, so a read error is likely. Other DNA sequences in this specimen translate into the identical CDR3. The chain combines TRDV1 with TRDJ2; no definite D call. The J gene, left out of TCRdb, was set here by checking the DNA against germline. The germline V gene encodes CDR1 TSWWSYY and CDR2 QGS. V shed 0 bases and J shed 4 bases, with 12 bases lying between them. The CDR3 is 16 amino acids. CDR3 nucleotide sequence: TGTGCTCTTGGGGAACTAGGCGGGGCGAGGACAGCACAACTCTTCTTT. Translating it yields CALGELGGARTAQLFF.

This clone was seen a few times. This probably arose from a read error, given a far larger clone one base away. This sample includes further DNA sequences coding for the same CDR3. V and J are TRDV2 and TRDJ1; 7 nucleotides agree with TRDD3. Matching the DNA to germline supplied the J gene, which TCRdb does not give. The CDR3 loop spans 20 amino acids. The germline V gene encodes CDR1 GEAIGNYY and CDR2 EKD. CDR3 loop: CACATVALLGSHPHTDKLIF. In nucleotides, the CDR3 is TGTGCCTGTGCCACCGTCGCCTTACTGGGGTCCCATCCCCACACTGATAAACTCATCTTT.

Note on this clone: Translating this DNA gives a protein that differs at residue 13 from the TCRdb one, which belongs to a much larger clone; a read error is likely, and the protein shown is this translation. V and J are TRDV1 and TRDJ1; 8 nucleotides agree with TRDD3. V lost 1 base, J lost 2 bases, and 15 bases stayed unmatched. The V gene's germline CDR1 is TSWWSYY and CDR2 QGS. This CDR3 contains 19 residues. As DNA, the CDR3 is TGTGCTCTTGGGGAACATTACGTCTCGGGGGATATTAATACCGATAAACTCATCTTT. This encodes CALGEHYVSGDINTDKLIF.

This clone has a handful of counts. This DNA translates differently at residue 17 from the TCRdb protein, which is that of a much larger clone; a read error is likely, and the protein shown is the DNA's own translation. The V gene is TRDV1, but the J gene lacks a call; the table assigns TRDD3, which was not confirmed against the DNA. Germline V lookup: CDR1 TSWWSYY, CDR2 QGS. The CDR3 contains 19 residues. The CDR3 coding sequence is TGTGCTCTTTCGGCTCTTACTGGGGGATTCACGCCGTACACCGATAAACGCATCTTT. This encodes CALSALTGGFTPYTDKRIF.

By share, this clone ranks as medium-sized. The same CDR3 can be traced to other DNA sequences in this sample. This chain uses TRDV2 with TRDJ1; 7 nucleotides line up with TRDD3. J was trimmed by 0 bases and V by 3 bases; bases with no gene match: 12. The length of the CDR3 is 17 residues. Germline lookup yields CDR1 GEAIGNYY and CDR2 EKD. CDR3 in DNA: TGTGCCTGTGACGCGATCGGGGGATTTAAGTACACCGATAAACTCATCTTT. Translating gives CACDAIGGFKYTDKLIF.

Points on this clone: TCRdb's protein for this DNA is that of a much larger clone and differs from the translation at residue 15, likely a read error; the protein shown is the DNA translation. The chain combines TRDV1 with TRDJ1, with D possibly being TRDD2 or TRDD3 (8 bases each). The J gene, not given by TCRdb, was assigned here from a germline match of the nucleotide sequence. Trimming stripped 1 base from V and 0 bases from J, with 30 bases between. Germline assignment: CDR1 TSWWSYY and CDR2 QGS. CDR3 length equals 22 residues. As DNA, the CDR3 is TGTGCTCTTGGGGAACCCGGCCTTCCTAGGGGATACCCCTCGCTTTACACCGATAAACTCATCTTT. Its translation: CALGEPGLPRGYPSLYTDKLIF.

There are a few counts of this clone. A far bigger clonotype differs at one base, so this is likely a read error. The sample has other DNA sequences that encode this CDR3 too. CDR3 residues: CALGEPNTARILGVLLPDKLIF. DNA of the CDR3: TGTGCTCTTGGGGAGCCCAATACAGCTCGGATACTGGGGGTCCTCCTGCCCGACAAACTCATCTTT. The V call is TRDV1, the J call TRDJ1, with 8 bases aligning to TRDD3. No J gene is reported in TCRdb; it was inferred here by comparing the DNA with germline. CDR1 and CDR2 from the germline V gene are TSWWSYY and QGS. This CDR3 comprises 22 residues.

On this clone itself: A read error likely explains why the TCRdb protein, taken from a much larger clone, differs from this DNA's translation at residue 5; the protein shown is translated from the DNA. This sequence joins TRDV1 and TRDJ1; D uncertain. No J gene was available from TCRdb, and it was assigned here by a germline match of the DNA. V was pared by 4 bases and J by 6 bases, with 9 bases between. The CDR3 is 12 residues long. Germline-derived CDR1 and CDR2 are TSWWSYY and QGS. The DNA of the CDR3 is TGTGCTCTTGGGGTATTGCGGTATAAACTCATCTTT. It yields the protein CALGVLRYKLIF.

With regard to this clone: A read error likely explains why the TCRdb protein, taken from a much larger clone, differs from this DNA's translation at residue 15; the protein shown is translated from the DNA. V gene assignment gives TRDV1, but the J gene was left uncalled; the table calls TRDD3, which could not be checked here. Per the germline V gene, CDR1 is TSWWSYY and CDR2 is QGS. The CDR3 length is 16 residues. CDR3 loop: CALGELSFWGIQKLTF. The CDR3 nucleotides are TGTGCTCTTGGGGAACTCTCCTTCTGGGGGATACAAAAACTCACCTTT.

About this clone: Translating this DNA gives a protein that differs at residue 3 from the TCRdb one, which belongs to a much larger clone; a read error is likely, and the protein shown is this translation. The chain links TRDV2 to TRDJ1, with 9 bases fitting TRDD3. The J gene comes from matching the DNA to germline here; TCRdb lacks it. Germline CDR1 and CDR2: GEAIGNYY and EKD. CDR3 length: 19 residues. This CDR3 reads CASDTLGLGENVWTDKLIF. Here the CDR3 DNA reads TGTGCCAGTGACACCCTAGGACTGGGGGAGAACGTTTGGACCGATAAACTCATCTTT.